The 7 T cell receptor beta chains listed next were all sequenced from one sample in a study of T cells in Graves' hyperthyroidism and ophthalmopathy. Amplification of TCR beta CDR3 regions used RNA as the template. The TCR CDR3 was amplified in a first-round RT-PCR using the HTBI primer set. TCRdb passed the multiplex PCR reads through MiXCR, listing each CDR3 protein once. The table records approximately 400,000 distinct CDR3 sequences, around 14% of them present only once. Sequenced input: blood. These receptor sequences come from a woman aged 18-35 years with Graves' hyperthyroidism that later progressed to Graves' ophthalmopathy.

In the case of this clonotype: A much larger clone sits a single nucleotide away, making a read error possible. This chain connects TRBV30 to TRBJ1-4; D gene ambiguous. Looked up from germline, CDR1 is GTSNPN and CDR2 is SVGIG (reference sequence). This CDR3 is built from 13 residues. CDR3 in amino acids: CVWSASGLEKLFF. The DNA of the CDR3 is TGTGTCTGGAGTGCCAGCGGACTCGAAAAACTGTTTTTT.

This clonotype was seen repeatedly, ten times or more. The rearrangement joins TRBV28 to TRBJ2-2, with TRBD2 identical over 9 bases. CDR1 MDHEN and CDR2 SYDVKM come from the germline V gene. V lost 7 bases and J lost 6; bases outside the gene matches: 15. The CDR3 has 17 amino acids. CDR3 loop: CASTSPSSGIQSGELFF. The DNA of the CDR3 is TGTGCCAGCACTTCCCCCTCTAGCGGGATCCAATCCGGGGAGCTGTTTTTT.

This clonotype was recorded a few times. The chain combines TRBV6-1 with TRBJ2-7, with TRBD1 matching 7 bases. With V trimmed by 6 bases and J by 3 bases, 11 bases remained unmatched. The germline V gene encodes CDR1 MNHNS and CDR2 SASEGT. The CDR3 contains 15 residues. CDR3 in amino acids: CASSDGTATNYEQYF. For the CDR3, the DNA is TGTGCCAGCAGCGACGGGACAGCGACGAACTACGAGCAGTACTTC.

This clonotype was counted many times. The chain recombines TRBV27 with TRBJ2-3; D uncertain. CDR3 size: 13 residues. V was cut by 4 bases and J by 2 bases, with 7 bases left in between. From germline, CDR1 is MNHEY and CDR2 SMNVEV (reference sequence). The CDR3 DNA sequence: TGTGCCAGCAGTTGGCGTCTCACAGATACGCAGTATTTT. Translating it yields CASSWRLTDTQYF.

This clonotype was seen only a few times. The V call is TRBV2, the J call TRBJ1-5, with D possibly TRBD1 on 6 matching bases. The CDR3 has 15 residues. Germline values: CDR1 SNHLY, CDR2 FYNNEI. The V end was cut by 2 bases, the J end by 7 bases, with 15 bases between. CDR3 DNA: TGTGCCAGCAGTGAAAGGGCAGGGGTCTGGCAGCCCCAGCATTTT. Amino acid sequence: CASSERAGVWQPQHF.

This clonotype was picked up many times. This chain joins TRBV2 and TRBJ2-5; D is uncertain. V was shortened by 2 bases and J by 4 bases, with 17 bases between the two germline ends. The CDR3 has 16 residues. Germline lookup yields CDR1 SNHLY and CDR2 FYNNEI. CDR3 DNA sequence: TGTGCCAGCAGTGAATCCCTAGGGCTCGGCGGAGAGACCCAGTACTTC. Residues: CASSESLGLGGETQYF.

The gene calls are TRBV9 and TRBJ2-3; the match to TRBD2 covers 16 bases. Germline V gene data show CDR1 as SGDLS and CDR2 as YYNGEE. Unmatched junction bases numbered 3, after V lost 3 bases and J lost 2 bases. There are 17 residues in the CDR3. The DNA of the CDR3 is TGTGCCAGCAGCGCGGGACTAGCGGGGGGGATCACAGATACGCAGTATTTT. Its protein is CASSAGLAGGITDTQYF.